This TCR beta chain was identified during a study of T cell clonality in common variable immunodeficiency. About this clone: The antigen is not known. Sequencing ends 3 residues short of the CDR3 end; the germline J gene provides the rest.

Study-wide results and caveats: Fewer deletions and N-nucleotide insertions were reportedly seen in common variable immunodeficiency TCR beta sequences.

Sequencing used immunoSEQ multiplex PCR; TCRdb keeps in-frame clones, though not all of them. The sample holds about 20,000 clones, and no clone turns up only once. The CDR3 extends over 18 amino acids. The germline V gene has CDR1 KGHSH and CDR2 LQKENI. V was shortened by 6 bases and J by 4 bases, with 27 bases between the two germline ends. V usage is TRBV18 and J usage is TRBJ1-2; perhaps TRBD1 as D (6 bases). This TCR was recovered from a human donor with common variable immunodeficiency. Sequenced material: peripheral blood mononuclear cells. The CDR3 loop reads CASSKNDAHMDSPYGYTF. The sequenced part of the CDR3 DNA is TGTGCCAGCTCGAAGAACGATGCACACATGGACAGTCCCTATGGC.